This TCR beta chain stems from a study of blood T cell repertoires in COVID-19 (dated by TCRdb to the early 2020s). Notes on the research overall: Samples covering the acute and convalescent phases of COVID-19 were provided by collaborators in the United States, Italy and Spain. HLA class I and class II types, where available, came from metadata supplied by the sample provider rather than from assay-based typing. Samples came from the ongoing ImmuneRACE study (first 160 participants) plus 1,254 subjects from 6 global collaborators. The material from the prospective study consisted of cDNA or gDNA derived from T cells, B-cell-depleted T cells, or PBMCs. Subjects who had been exposed to COVID-19, were actively infected with it, or had recovered from it provided the deeply sampled blood TCRbeta repertoires that made up the dataset. A freely available public database, intended as a resource for researchers studying the immune response to SARS-CoV-2, is where the repertoires were released. The sample metadata nearly always contained a de-identified subject ID, COVID-19 status, age in years and sex. Summary of the overall study and its limitations: The amount of clinical and demographic metadata varied by source and participant and was provided uncurated.

TCRbeta CDR3 regions were amplified from genomic DNA by means of the immunoSEQ Assay, a bias-controlled multiplex PCR. Per the original workflow: Within the assay, amplification of reference gene primers was used to estimate how many nucleated cells each sample contained. To quantify the absolute abundance of each unique TCRbeta CDR3 rearrangement, sequence reads were collapsed and filtered. For each sample, productive Simpson clonality was calculated as the square root of Simpson's diversity index across productive rearrangements. The table was pulled from immuneACCESS by TCRdb, which kept in-frame rearrangements only. Such tables lose some clones; where checked, under half of the loss comes from unresolved V genes, and the rest has no known cause. D and trimming come from the DNA, and the V and J calls and clone size come from that table. This sample has roughly 200,000 clones in its table, and roughly 86% of those were observed once. The top ten clonotypes cover less than 6.5% of the sample.

Via the germline V gene, CDR1 is KGHSH and CDR2 LQKENI. CDR3 length: 16 amino acids, cysteine to phenylalanine. The kept DNA is CDR3 alone, 48 bases in frame from the first base. Unmatched junction bases come to 9, with V trimmed by 3 bases and J by 4 bases. Concerning this clone: Its recognized antigen is unknown. Qualities for individual bases were not recorded, and no much larger clone is one base off.

The collaborating institutions used their own protocols to collect whole blood in K2EDTA tubes. For TCRbeta analysis, collaborators shipped samples as frozen whole blood, isolated PBMCs, or DNA extracted from either of those sample types. The clonotype originates from a woman aged 70-85 years with active or convalescent COVID-19. The specimen was peripheral blood. The rearranged chain carries TRBV18 and TRBJ2-1; 7 junctional bases match TRBD1. CDR3 protein: CASSPGTGAIYNEQFF. At the DNA level, the sequence is TGTGCCAGCTCACCGGGAACAGGGGCTATATACAATGAGCAGTTCTTC.